These 31 T cell receptor beta chains share one sample of origin, sequenced in a study of blood T cell repertoires in COVID-19. Assay used: immunoSEQ multiplex PCR; TCRdb lists only in-frame clones, some missing. The sample has roughly 81,000 clones; approximately 86% are singletons. Input material: peripheral blood. The receptors shown here come from a man aged 35 to 55 with acute or convalescent COVID-19.

This chain links TRBV6-4 with TRBJ1-4; 9 bases match TRBD1. Germline loops: CDR1 MRHNA, CDR2 SNTAGT. With V trimmed by 0 bases and J by 10 bases, 6 bases remained unmatched. The length of the CDR3 is 15 residues. The CDR3 region has the DNA TGTGCCAGCAGTGACTCGGGGACAGGGATGGGAAAACTGTTTTTT. Its translation: CASSDSGTGMGKLFF.

This rearrangement joins TRBV9 to TRBJ1-6; D remains unclear. This CDR3 spans 15 amino acids. CDR1 and CDR2 from the germline V gene are SGDLS and YYNGEE. The V end was cut by 0 bases, the J end by 5 bases, with 9 bases between. The CDR3 spells CASSVGSGNNSPLHF. The CDR3, as DNA: TGTGCCAGCAGCGTAGGATCCGGTAATAATTCACCCCTCCACTTT.

The V gene is TRBV27, the J gene TRBJ1-4; TRBD1 aligns across 10 bases. With V trimmed by 4 bases and J by 7 bases, 3 bases remained unmatched. The CDR3 has 14 residues. The germline CDR1 and CDR2 sequences are MNHEY and SMNVEV (reference sequence). In nucleotides, the CDR3 is TGTGCCAGCAGTTCGGGACAGGGGCGTGAAAAACTGTTTTTT. Translating gives CASSSGQGREKLFF. The whole variable domain, filled in from reference TRBV27 and TRBJ1-4, reads EAQVTQNPRYLITVTGKKLTVTCSQNMNHEYMSWYRQDPGLGLRQIYYSMNVEVTDKGDVPEGYKVSRKEKRNFPLILESPSPNQTSLYFCASSSGQGREKLFFGSGTQLSVL.

The V and J genes are TRBV6-4 and TRBJ1-1, with 7 bases lining up with TRBD1. In germline, CDR1 is MRHNA, CDR2 SNTAGT. The trim removed 2 bases at V and 9 bases at J, leaving 3 bases unmatched. The CDR3 is 12 amino acids. The CDR3: CASSDGTAQAFF. DNA for the CDR3: TGTGCCAGCAGTGACGGGACAGCCCAAGCTTTCTTT.

V gene TRBV7-9 combines with J gene TRBJ1-2; 9 nucleotides align to TRBD1. The germline V gene encodes CDR1 SEHNR and CDR2 FQNEAQ (reference sequence). Trimming took 5 bases from V and 2 from J; bases not matched to a gene: 12. The CDR3 sequence is 17 residues long. This CDR3 is CASSVTGGLYENYGYTF. In DNA, the CDR3 is TGTGCCAGCAGCGTGACAGGGGGTTTATACGAGAACTATGGCTACACCTTC.

The chain couples TRBV7-2 to TRBJ2-7; a possible D gene is TRBD2 (5 bases). Germline V gives CDR1 SGHTA, CDR2 FQGNSA. The CDR3 is 13 amino acids. Trimming left V 6 bases short and J 2 bases short, with 11 bases between. The CDR3 DNA reads as TGTGCCAGCAGGCCGACGGGGACCTACGAGCAGTACTTC. It specifies CASRPTGTYEQYF.

This chain joins TRBV7-9 and TRBJ1-4, with 12 bases that match TRBD1. This CDR3 comprises 14 residues. CDR1 SEHNR and CDR2 FQNEAQ come from the germline V gene (reference sequence). J gave up 7 bases and V 5 bases, and 2 bases lay outside the gene matches. Written as DNA, the CDR3 is TGTGCCAGCAGCAGGGACAGGGGGCCTGAAAAACTGTTTTTT. Amino acids: CASSRDRGPEKLFF.

Note on this clone: Other nucleotide sequences in the sample specify the same CDR3. This rearrangement joins TRBV6-5 to TRBJ1-5, with TRBD1 identical over 7 bases. The CDR3 runs to 13 residues. J gave up 3 bases and V 6 bases, and 2 bases lay outside the gene matches. Germline CDR1 is MNHEY and CDR2 is SVGAGI. CDR3 sequence: CASRGQNNQPQHF. CDR3 nucleotide sequence: TGTGCCAGCAGGGGACAGAACAATCAGCCCCAGCATTTT.

This chain joins TRBV5-6 and TRBJ1-1; the match to TRBD1 covers 7 bases. CDR3 length equals 14 residues. In germline, CDR1 is SGHDT, CDR2 YYEEEE. V shed 0 bases, J shed 3 bases, and the junction held 2 bases outside the gene matches. The CDR3 spells CASSLGQGHTEAFF. As DNA, the CDR3 is TGTGCCAGCAGCTTGGGACAGGGTCACACTGAAGCTTTCTTT. Variable domain in full (rest from reference TRBV5-6 and TRBJ1-1): DAGVTQSPTHLIKTRGQQVTLRCSPKSGHDTVSWYQQALGQGPQFIFQYYEEEERQRGNFPDRFSGHQFPNYSSELNVNALLLGDSALYLCASSLGQGHTEAFFGQGTRLTVV.

In nucleotides, the CDR3 is TGCGCCAGCAGCCAAGGGGCGACTAATGAAAAACTGTTTTTT. As protein: CASSQGATNEKLFF. V and J are TRBV4-1 and TRBJ1-4; D is undetermined. Trimming pared 1 base from V and 2 bases from J, leaving 5 bases between. Germline CDR1 is MGHRA and CDR2 is YSYEKL. The CDR3 has 14 amino acids.

V usage is TRBV10-3 and J usage is TRBJ1-6, with D tentatively TRBD1 (6 bases). Per germline, CDR1 ENHRY and CDR2 SYGVKD. Trimming pared 11 bases from V and 6 bases from J, leaving 17 bases between. The CDR3 loop spans 14 amino acids. For the CDR3, the DNA is TGTGCCGCCAGGGGCGATTCCGTTAATTCACCCCTCCACTTT. Translated, it gives CAARGDSVNSPLHF.

V usage is TRBV15 and J usage is TRBJ1-1; D possibly corresponds to TRBD1 (5 bases). The CDR3 loop spans 18 amino acids. Trimming cost V 0 bases and J 4 bases, with 21 bases left between them. The germline CDR1 and CDR2 sequences are LNHNV and YYDKDF (reference sequence). The CDR3 bases are TGTGCCACCAGCAGAGACCGGCAGGGAAGGGTAATAGTCACTGAAGCTTTCTTT. This encodes CATSRDRQGRVIVTEAFF.

The rearrangement links TRBV7-8 to TRBJ2-7; the match to TRBD1 covers 9 bases. Trimming cost V 5 bases and J 6 bases; bases outside gene matches: 8. Germline CDR1 is SGHVS and CDR2 is FQNEAQ. There are 14 residues in the CDR3. CDR3 residues: CASSALRDRAEQYF. The CDR3 DNA follows: TGTGCCAGCAGCGCCCTCCGGGACAGGGCCGAGCAGTACTTC.

V and J are TRBV7-6 and TRBJ2-3; the match to TRBD2 covers 8 bases. After removal of 1 base from V and 3 bases from J, the junction contained 3 bases not matched to a gene. The germline V gene encodes CDR1 SGHVS and CDR2 FNYEAQ. The CDR3 contains 15 residues. CDR3 loop: CASSLGGGGTDTQYF. In nucleotides, the CDR3 is TGTGCCAGCAGCTTAGGGGGCGGGGGGACAGATACGCAGTATTTT. The whole variable domain, filled in from reference TRBV7-6 and TRBJ2-3, reads GAGVSQSPRYKVTKRGQDVALRCDPISGHVSLYWYRQALGQGPEFLTYFNYEAQQDKSGLPNDRFSAERPEGSISTLTIQRTEQRDSAMYRCASSLGGGGTDTQYFGPGTRLTVL.

V is TRBV6-5 and J is TRBJ2-7; 11 nucleotides align to TRBD1. Germline V gene sequence: CDR1 MNHEY, CDR2 SVGAGI. V shed 2 bases and J 4 bases; nucleotides not matched to a gene: 1. CDR3 length: 14 amino acids. The CDR3 is CASSYGQGAYEQYF. In nucleotides, the CDR3 is TGTGCCAGCAGTTACGGACAGGGGGCTTACGAGCAGTACTTC.

The V and J genes are TRBV27 and TRBJ1-1, with 8 bases identical to TRBD1. There are 13 residues in the CDR3. Germline V lookup: CDR1 MNHEY, CDR2 SMNVEV (reference sequence). J was trimmed by 12 bases and V by 6 bases; bases with no gene match: 12. This chain's CDR3 is CASRETGAPSPFF. CDR3 nucleotide sequence: TGTGCCAGCAGGGAGACAGGGGCCCCCTCACCTTTCTTT.

The V call is TRBV10-2, the J call TRBJ1-1, with a tentative D call TRBD1 (6 bases). The CDR3 runs to 12 residues. Between the trimmed V and J ends, which lost 6 bases and 6 bases, there was a span of 11 bases. Germline CDR1 is WSHSY and CDR2 is SAAADI. The CDR3 DNA reads TGCGCCAGCAGGAGGGGGTTGTCTGAAGCTTTCTTT. Translating gives CASRRGLSEAFF.

The chain is built from TRBV5-4 and TRBJ2-5; D is ambiguous. Germline V gives CDR1 SGHNT, CDR2 YYREEE (reference sequence). V lost 0 bases, J lost 5 bases, and 8 bases lay in between. This CDR3 has 13 residues. CDR3 region: CASSLEPGETQYF. CDR3 DNA sequence: TGTGCCAGCAGCTTGGAGCCGGGTGAGACCCAGTACTTC.

In its sample, this clone was seen once. CDR3 protein: CASIAPINEKLFF. In DNA, the CDR3 is TGTGCCAGTATAGCCCCGATTAATGAAAAACTGTTTTTT. The J gene is TRBJ1-4, the V gene TRBV19, with D hard to call. V dropped 7 bases and J dropped 4 bases, with 10 bases sitting between them. CDR3 length equals 13 residues. CDR1 is LNHDA and CDR2 is SQIVND in the germline V gene (reference sequence).

V gene TRBV3-1 (or the pseudogene TRBV3-2) combines with J gene TRBJ2-7; 8 nucleotides agree with TRBD2. Germline CDR1 is LGHDT and CDR2 is YNNKEL (reference sequence). CDR3 size: 11 residues. V lost 11 bases and J lost 3; bases outside the gene matches: 3. The CDR3 DNA follows: TGTGCCTCGGGGGGGGTCTACGAGCAGTACTTC. Amino acids: CASGGVYEQYF.

This clone was counted once. The CDR3 coding sequence is TGCGCCAGCAGCCACCGGACAGGGCCCCTTAACTACGAGCAGTACTTC. As protein: CASSHRTGPLNYEQYF. The V call is TRBV4-1, the J call TRBJ2-7, with TRBD1 matching 8 bases. This CDR3 has 16 amino acids. V shed 3 bases, J shed 3 bases, and the junction held 10 bases outside the gene matches. From germline, CDR1 is MGHRA and CDR2 YSYEKL.

Regarding this clone: One junction end disagrees with the germline gene, perhaps due to a read error. This rearrangement joins TRBV2 to TRBJ2-7; D gene uncertain. Germline lookup yields CDR1 SNHLY and CDR2 FYNNEI. The CDR3 has 12 amino acids. CDR3 residues: CASSGSSTNFGF. CDR3 DNA sequence: TGTGCCAGCAGCGGGTCTAGTACGAATTTTGGTTTC.

The rearrangement uses TRBV27 and TRBJ2-1; 8 bases line up with TRBD1. This CDR3 has 12 residues. The trim removed 5 bases at V and 8 bases at J, leaving 2 bases unmatched. Looked up from germline, CDR1 is MNHEY and CDR2 is SMNVEV (reference sequence). CDR3 nucleotide sequence: TGTGCCAGCAGTGACAGGGGCTATGAGCAGTTCTTC. As protein: CASSDRGYEQFF.

This clone has more than one count but fewer than ten. This chain connects TRBV5-4 to TRBJ1-1; D is perhaps TRBD1 (5 bases). Trimming stripped 5 bases from V and 6 bases from J, with 14 bases between. The V gene's germline CDR1 is SGHNT and CDR2 YYREEE (reference sequence). CDR3 length: 13 amino acids. CDR3 amino acids: CASRNRGGAEAFF. CDR3 bases: TGTGCCAGCAGAAATAGGGGCGGGGCTGAAGCTTTCTTT.

V usage is TRBV3-1 (or the pseudogene TRBV3-2) and J usage is TRBJ1-2, with D uncertain. The germline V and J ends were trimmed by 0 bases and 7 bases, with 12 bases remaining between them. Germline-derived CDR1 and CDR2 are LGHDT and YNNKEL (reference sequence). The CDR3 is made up of 14 amino acids. The CDR3 DNA reads TGTGCCAGCAGCCAAGAGCCATCCGCGGGTGGCTACACCTTC. It translates to CASSQEPSAGGYTF.

The chain uses TRBV9 and TRBJ2-4; 7 bases map to TRBD1. CDR1 is SGDLS and CDR2 is YYNGEE in the germline V gene. The CDR3 is 17 amino acids. Losses at the gene ends were 0 bases for V and 4 bases for J; bases not matched to a gene: 10. The CDR3 DNA reads as TGTGCCAGCAGCGTAGACCCCGGCCAGGGGGTTAAAAACATTCAGTACTTC. Translated: CASSVDPGQGVKNIQYF.

The chain combines TRBV3-1 (or the pseudogene TRBV3-2) with TRBJ1-4, with D unclear. The germline V and J ends were trimmed by 1 base and 15 bases, with 9 bases remaining between them. CDR3 length: 11 residues. CDR1 and CDR2 (germline): LGHDT, YNNKEL (reference sequence). DNA of the CDR3: TGTGCCAGCAGCCAAGTCGGGGAGATGTTTTTT. It codes for CASSQVGEMFF.

The V gene is TRBV12-5, the J gene TRBJ2-7; 9 bases align to TRBD2. CDR1 LGHNT and CDR2 FRNRAP come from the germline V gene. This CDR3 is 13 amino acids long. Trimming removed 6 bases from V and 5 bases from J; junction bases left unmatched: 5. CDR3 residues: CASGLASGNEQYF. In nucleotides, the CDR3 is TGTGCTAGTGGCCTCGCTAGCGGGAACGAGCAGTACTTC.

The rearrangement uses TRBV18 and TRBJ2-2; 8 bases are shared with TRBD1. Germline lookup yields CDR1 KGHSH and CDR2 LQKENI. V lost 4 bases and J lost 1; bases outside the gene matches: 2. The CDR3 is 15 residues long. The CDR3 here is CASSRDRQNTGELFF. The CDR3 DNA reads as TGTGCCAGCTCACGGGACAGGCAGAACACCGGGGAGCTGTTTTTT.

The V gene is TRBV5-4, the J gene TRBJ1-4; 11 positions agree with TRBD1. CDR1 is SGHNT and CDR2 is YYREEE in the germline V gene (reference sequence). The CDR3 consists of 15 residues. V gave up 4 bases and J gave up 7 bases; unmatched junction bases: 6. For the CDR3, the DNA is TGTGCCAGCAGCATTCGGACAGGGGGCGGTGAAAAACTGTTTTTT. It specifies CASSIRTGGGEKLFF. The variable domain in full, with the rest retrieved from reference TRBV5-4 and TRBJ1-4, is ETGVTQSPTHLIKTRGQQVTLRCSSQSGHNTVSWYQQALGQGPQFIFQYYREEENGRGNFPPRFSGLQFPNYSSELNVNALELDDSALYLCASSIRTGGGEKLFFGSGTQLSVL.

This chain links TRBV3-1 (or the pseudogene TRBV3-2) with TRBJ1-1; the D gene is possibly TRBD1 (6 bases). The CDR3 length is 16 residues. Germline CDR1 LGHDT, CDR2 YNNKEL (reference sequence). The V gene lost 0 bases and the J gene lost 3 bases, with 14 bases spanning the gap. The CDR3 here is CASSQERGGIYTEAFF. CDR3 nucleotides: TGTGCCAGCAGCCAAGAAAGAGGGGGAATTTACACTGAAGCTTTCTTT.